This T cell receptor (beta chain) originates from a study of cytomegalovirus exposure and HLA in healthy donors. Notes on the study in general: The HLA-A and HLA-B alleles of most subjects were reportedly predicted accurately from TCR beta sequences. V- and J-gene trimming of TCR beta was linked (in a later analysis) to a missense DCLRE1C variant. Of the V segments, some could not be distinguished, including TRBV6-2 and TRBV6-3, and were excluded. In an earlier analysis, productive rearrangement rates for most beta V segments clustered near 87% or 30%.

The PCR had 60 Vbeta and 13 Jbeta primers. Only in-frame clones appear in the TCRdb table, and some are missing; sequencing was by immunoSEQ multiplex PCR. The sample contains about 55,000 clones, 55% to 85% of which appear only once. Remarks on this clone: Its antigen is not known.

The CDR3 length is 13 residues. Per the germline V gene, CDR1 is SGHRS and CDR2 is YFSETQ. V shed 3 bases and J shed 6 bases, with 12 bases lying between them. The genes are TRBV5-1 and TRBJ1-1; D is unclear. The clonotype originates from a middle-aged man in good health and CMV-seropositive. The sequencing input was PBMCs. The CDR3: CASSSVHGSEAFF. In DNA, the CDR3 is TGCGCCAGCAGCTCGGTACACGGGTCTGAAGCTTTCTTT. The whole variable domain, remainder taken from reference TRBV5-1 and TRBJ1-1, is KAGVTQTPRYLIKTRGQQVTLSCSPISGHRSVSWYQQTPGQGLQFLFEYFSETQRNKGNFPGRFSGRQFSNSRSEMNVSTLELGDSALYLCASSSVHGSEAFFGQGTRLTVV.